Listed here are 14 T cell receptor beta chains from one sample, sequenced in a study of blood T cell repertoires in COVID-19. Only in-frame clones appear in the TCRdb table, and some are missing; sequencing was by immunoSEQ multiplex PCR. This sample yields about 530,000 clones, of which 85% to 90% are seen a single time; roughly 7.3% belongs to the top ten. What was sequenced was peripheral blood. These receptors all come from a woman between 45 and 60 years old with COVID-19, enrolled during active disease.

As DNA, the CDR3 is TGCGCCAGCAGCTTGAAGGGAGGGAATGAGCAGTTCTTC. As protein: CASSLKGGNEQFF. This chain links TRBV5-1 with TRBJ2-1; TRBD2 matches at 7 bases. The CDR3 extends over 13 amino acids. V shed 1 base and J 7 bases; nucleotides not matched to a gene: 2. CDR1 and CDR2 from the germline V gene are SGHRS and YFSETQ. The full variable domain, rest sourced from reference TRBV5-1 and TRBJ2-1, is KAGVTQTPRYLIKTRGQQVTLSCSPISGHRSVSWYQQTPGQGLQFLFEYFSETQRNKGNFPGRFSGRQFSNSRSEMNVSTLELGDSALYLCASSLKGGNEQFFGPGTRLTVL.

V is TRBV3-1 (or the pseudogene TRBV3-2) and J is TRBJ1-6; D is undetermined. The CDR3 runs to 13 residues. V lost 3 bases, J lost 7 bases, and 7 bases lay in between. Germline V CDR1 and CDR2: LGHDT, YNNKEL (reference sequence). The CDR3 region is CASSQSRNSPLHF. The CDR3 DNA reads TGTGCCAGCAGCCAGTCCAGAAATTCACCCCTCCACTTT.

The rearrangement links TRBV6-5 to TRBJ1-2, with 7 bases identical to TRBD1. The CDR3 loop spans 14 amino acids. CDR1 and CDR2 from the germline V gene are MNHEY and SVGAGI. Trimming at V came to 6 bases and at J to 7 bases, leaving 11 bases not matched to a gene. The CDR3: CASRKDRLYGGYTF. In DNA form, the CDR3 reads TGTGCCAGCAGAAAGGACAGGCTCTATGGTGGCTACACCTTC.

This chain connects TRBV6-5 to TRBJ1-3; D not resolved. Germline V gives CDR1 MNHEY, CDR2 SVGAGI. Trimming left V 6 bases short and J 4 bases short, with 13 bases between. This CDR3 comprises 14 residues. DNA for the CDR3: TGTGCCAGCAGCCAGCGGGGATTGGGAAACACCATATATTTT. Its translation is CASSQRGLGNTIYF.

The chain carries TRBV5-1 and TRBJ1-6; D is possibly TRBD1 (6 bases). Trimming cost V 0 bases and J 7 bases, with 14 bases left between them. Germline CDR1 SGHRS, CDR2 YFSETQ. The CDR3 extends over 16 amino acids. The CDR3 DNA is TGCGCCAGCAGCTTGGGGGGGGGCGCGTGGAATTCACCCCTCCACTTT. Protein sequence: CASSLGGGAWNSPLHF. Together with reference TRBV5-1 and TRBJ1-6, the CDR3 gives the full variable domain: KAGVTQTPRYLIKTRGQQVTLSCSPISGHRSVSWYQQTPGQGLQFLFEYFSETQRNKGNFPGRFSGRQFSNSRSEMNVSTLELGDSALYLCASSLGGGAWNSPLHFGNGTRLTVT.

The V and J genes are TRBV19 and TRBJ1-1, with D unresolved. CDR3 size: 14 residues. The ends were cut back, 6 bases at V and 3 bases at J, with 14 bases in the middle. Germline CDR1 reads LNHDA; CDR2 reads SQIVND (reference sequence). The CDR3 here is CASSPAVTDTEAFF. CDR3 bases: TGTGCCAGTAGCCCCGCGGTGACGGACACTGAAGCTTTCTTT.

Regarding this clone: This sample also contains other DNA sequences that code for the same CDR3. The V gene is TRBV11-3, the J gene TRBJ2-5, with D unclear. Germline V gives CDR1 SGHNT, CDR2 YENEEA. The germline V and J ends were trimmed by 3 bases and 4 bases, with 9 bases remaining between them. The CDR3 consists of 13 residues. The CDR3 nucleotides read TGTGCCAGCAGCTTTAGCCGAGGAGAGACCCAGTACTTC. Translated: CASSFSRGETQYF. The whole variable domain, remainder taken from reference TRBV11-3 and TRBJ2-5, is EAGVVQSPRYKIIEKKQPVAFWCNPISGHNTLYWYLQNLGQGPELLIRYENEEAVDDSQLPKDRFSAERLKGVDSTLKIQPAELGDSAVYLCASSFSRGETQYFGPGTRLLVL.

V gene TRBV29-1 combines with J gene TRBJ2-1, with D hard to call. This CDR3 is 14 amino acids long. Trimming pared 3 bases from V and 0 bases from J, leaving 9 bases between. The germline gives CDR1 SQVTM, CDR2 ANQGSEA. CDR3 DNA: TGCAGCGTTGATGACTCGCACTCCTACAATGAGCAGTTCTTC. Amino acid sequence: CSVDDSHSYNEQFF.

The chain carries TRBV11-2 and TRBJ2-7; 9 bases fit TRBD1. The ends lost 6 bases at V and 2 bases at J; junction bases unmatched: 8. From germline, CDR1 is SGHAT and CDR2 FQNNGV. The CDR3 extends over 15 amino acids. The CDR3 loop reads CASSLSGTGTYEQYF. CDR3 nucleotides: TGTGCCAGCAGTCTCTCCGGGACAGGGACCTACGAGCAGTACTTC.

V usage is TRBV30 and J usage is TRBJ2-5, with 7 bases that match TRBD1. The ends lost 6 bases at V and 0 bases at J; junction bases unmatched: 19. Per the germline V gene, CDR1 is GTSNPN and CDR2 is SVGIG (reference sequence). This CDR3 contains 18 residues. For the CDR3, the DNA is TGTGCCTGTGGTTCCGGGACAGAGACCTTGTTGTACCAAGAGACCCAGTACTTC. It encodes CACGSGTETLLYQETQYF.

The chain joins TRBV5-5 to TRBJ1-1, with a tentative D call TRBD1 (5 bases). Trimming cost V 4 bases and J 0 bases, with 16 bases left between them. CDR3 length: 16 residues. Per the germline V gene, CDR1 is SGHKS and CDR2 is YYEKEE (reference sequence). CDR3 amino acids: CASSPGSWGVNTEAFF. The CDR3 bases are TGTGCCAGCAGCCCCGGGAGTTGGGGGGTGAACACTGAAGCTTTCTTT.

The chain links TRBV7-2 to TRBJ1-1; D is possibly TRBD1 (5 bases). CDR1 is SGHTA and CDR2 is FQGNSA in the germline V gene. This CDR3 has 16 amino acids. V lost 0 bases and J lost 6, with 17 bases in between. In nucleotides, the CDR3 is TGTGCCAGCAGCTTAGCAAGCGTGAGCGGGGGTTCTGAAGCTTTCTTT. As protein: CASSLASVSGGSEAFF.

The chain carries TRBV30 and TRBJ2-7, with a tentative D call TRBD1 (6 bases). The CDR3 length is 15 residues. V gave up 2 bases and J gave up 0 bases, with 14 bases separating them. Germline CDR1 reads GTSNPN; CDR2 reads SVGIG (reference sequence). The CDR3 protein is CAWSTPGANSYEQYF. The DNA for the CDR3 is TGTGCCTGGAGTACCCCAGGGGCCAACTCCTACGAGCAGTACTTC.

The rearrangement uses TRBV19 and TRBJ1-5; no clear D gene. The CDR3 length is 15 residues. The V gene lost 4 bases and the J gene lost 0 bases, with 10 bases spanning the gap. Germline CDR1 reads LNHDA; CDR2 reads SQIVND (reference sequence). The CDR3 spells CASSRAGYSNQPQHF. Written as DNA, the CDR3 is TGTGCCAGTAGTAGGGCAGGATATAGCAATCAGCCCCAGCATTTT.